This TCR beta chain was captured by sequencing in a study of cytotoxic CD8 clonotypes in ibrutinib-treated CLL. Study information: It was after a median roughly 13 months of treatment, range 6 to 36, that response samples were taken. General study points: The times at which samples were taken varied between sustained-remission and progressing patients. Elevated clonality accompanied ibrutinib response, with a return toward baseline values at progression.

Clones were read by immunoSEQ multiplex PCR, and TCRdb kept only the in-frame ones, dropping some. The sample shows about 140,000 clones, roughly 80% of them seen only once. As concerns this clone: Its antigen is unknown.

This clonotype was sampled from a human donor with chronic lymphocytic leukemia. Source: PBMCs, taken after 12 months of ibrutinib treatment.

This CDR3 reads CASRAAGGSDTQYF. Here the CDR3 DNA reads TGTGCCAGCCGAGCCGCGGGGGGGTCAGATACGCAGTATTTT. The chain has TRBV2 and TRBJ2-3, with TRBD2 matching over 9 bases. Germline trimming cut 8 bases from V and 4 bases from J; bases unmatched to any gene: 7. The V gene's germline CDR1 is SNHLY and CDR2 FYNNEI. The CDR3 runs 14 residues.